These 28 T cell receptor beta chains were sequenced from one sample in a study of blood T cell repertoires in COVID-19. The repertoire was sequenced with immunoSEQ multiplex PCR; TCRdb's copy has only in-frame clones and lacks some. The sample holds 45,000 to 60,000 clones, 75% to 90% seen once. Sequenced material: peripheral blood. Receptors were obtained from a human donor in a cohort sampled during active COVID-19.

The chain combines TRBV21-1 with TRBJ1-1; the D call TRBD1 from the table was never checked on the DNA. TRBV21-1 is reported as a pseudogene. CDR3 size: 18 residues. CDR3 sequence: CASSPAGGTGGGYTEAFF. CDR3 in DNA: TGTGCCAGCAGCCCCGCCGGCGGGACAGGGGGTGGTTACACTGAAGCTTTCTTT.

This chain uses TRBV3-1 (or the pseudogene TRBV3-2) with TRBJ1-2, with D tentatively TRBD1 (5 bases). V was clipped by 0 bases and J by 4 bases, with 12 bases between them. The CDR3 runs 15 residues. The germline V gene has CDR1 LGHDT and CDR2 YNNKEL (reference sequence). The CDR3 nucleotides are TGTGCCAGCAGCCAAGATAATCAGGGTTTCTATGGCTACACCTTC. Encoded protein: CASSQDNQGFYGYTF.

The rearrangement links TRBV6-5 to TRBJ1-1; weak D call: TRBD1 (6 bases). Trimming cost V 9 bases and J 1 base, with 12 bases left between them. From germline, CDR1 is MNHEY and CDR2 SVGAGI. CDR3 length equals 13 residues. The CDR3 DNA sequence: TGTGCCAGTAGAATCAGGGGGAACACTGAAGCTTTCTTT. This translates into CASRIRGNTEAFF.

The chain recombines TRBV4-3 with TRBJ2-7; D possibly corresponds to TRBD2 (6 bases). Between the trimmed V and J ends, which lost 1 base and 4 bases, there was a span of 11 bases. This CDR3 region has 14 residues. The V gene's germline CDR1 is LGHNA and CDR2 YSLEER. CDR3 nucleotide sequence: TGCGCCAGCAGCCAAGTGCGGGGAGATTACGAGCAGTACTTC. Protein product: CASSQVRGDYEQYF.

The chain carries TRBV7-2 and TRBJ2-3; the D is unclear. CDR3 size: 14 residues. V lost 4 bases and J 0 bases, leaving 8 bases between the germline ends. Germline V gives CDR1 SGHTA, CDR2 FQGNSA. CDR3 sequence reads: CASSWQASTDTQYF. The CDR3 region has the DNA TGTGCCAGCAGCTGGCAGGCAAGCACAGATACGCAGTATTTT.

The chain employs TRBV4-3 and TRBJ2-6, with 7 bases aligning to TRBD1. V lost 4 bases, J lost 4 bases, and 4 bases stayed unmatched. Germline loops: CDR1 LGHNA, CDR2 YSLEER. This CDR3 region has 15 residues. The CDR3 region has the DNA TGCGCCAGCAGCCCACAGGGGCCCGGGGCCAACGTCCTGACTTTC. It translates to CASSPQGPGANVLTF.

The chain combines TRBV6-2 or TRBV6-3 with TRBJ2-5; 10 nucleotides agree with TRBD2. Germline lookup yields CDR1 MNHEY and CDR2 SVGEGT. The CDR3 runs to 16 residues. Unmatched junction bases numbered 10, after V lost 5 bases and J lost 4 bases. This chain's CDR3 is CASSRSSAGGPETQYF. The CDR3 DNA follows: TGTGCCAGCAGTCGCTCCTCAGCGGGGGGGCCAGAGACCCAGTACTTC.

The rearrangement joins TRBV18 to TRBJ1-2, with D hard to call. Per germline, CDR1 KGHSH and CDR2 LQKENI. The ends were cut back, 2 bases at V and 3 bases at J, with 7 bases in the middle. CDR3 size: 13 residues. The CDR3 is CASSPDNYYGYTF. The CDR3 DNA follows: TGTGCCAGCTCACCAGACAATTACTATGGCTACACCTTC.

V is TRBV7-3 and J is TRBJ2-1; D gene ambiguous. This CDR3 has 12 residues. CDR1 is SGHTA and CDR2 is FQGTGA in the germline V gene. V was shortened by 3 bases and J by 10 bases, with 10 bases between the two germline ends. CDR3 in DNA: TGTGCCAGCAGCTTTACAGAGTCCGAGCAGTTCTTC. Encoded protein: CASSFTESEQFF.

This rearrangement joins TRBV7-6 to TRBJ2-7; 11 bases are a match to TRBD2. This CDR3 is 16 amino acids long. Trimming removed 0 bases from V and 2 bases from J; junction bases left unmatched: 3. CDR1 and CDR2 from the germline V gene are SGHVS and FNYEAQ. The CDR3 DNA sequence: TGTGCCAGCAGCTTAGCGGGTAGCGGGGGGGCCTACGAGCAGTACTTC. Translating gives CASSLAGSGGAYEQYF. The full variable domain, rest sourced from reference TRBV7-6 and TRBJ2-7, is GAGVSQSPRYKVTKRGQDVALRCDPISGHVSLYWYRQALGQGPEFLTYFNYEAQQDKSGLPNDRFSAERPEGSISTLTIQRTEQRDSAMYRCASSLAGSGGAYEQYFGPGTRLTVT.

This chain links TRBV27 with TRBJ2-7, with D uncertain. Trimming pared 8 bases from V and 9 bases from J, leaving 8 bases between. This CDR3 is built from 9 residues. The germline V gene encodes CDR1 MNHEY and CDR2 SMNVEV (reference sequence). The CDR3 loop is CASPTGQYF. For the CDR3, the DNA is TGTGCCAGCCCCACTGGGCAGTACTTC.

This clone was counted between two and nine times. The chain's CDR3 is CASSLARADGYTF. The CDR3 nucleotides read TGCGCCAGCAGCTTGGCCAGGGCTGATGGCTACACCTTC. The chain links TRBV5-1 to TRBJ1-2, with a possible D match to TRBD1 (5 bases). The V end lost 0 bases, the J end lost 6 bases, and 9 bases lay between the germline ends. This CDR3 spans 13 amino acids. CDR1 and CDR2 from the germline V gene are SGHRS and YFSETQ.

This chain connects TRBV28 to TRBJ2-6; no reliable D call. V lost 6 bases and J 2 bases, leaving 11 bases between the germline ends. The germline gives CDR1 MDHEN, CDR2 SYDVKM. The CDR3 covers 15 residues. In DNA, the CDR3 is TGTGCCAGCAGCCCCGCGTCCCCTGGGGCCAACGTCCTGACTTTC. Translation: CASSPASPGANVLTF. The full variable domain, rest sourced from reference TRBV28 and TRBJ2-6, is DVKVTQSSRYLVKRTGEKVFLECVQDMDHENMFWYRQDPGLGLRLIYFSYDVKMKEKGDIPEGYSVSREKKERFSLILESASTNQTSMYLCASSPASPGANVLTFGAGSRLTVL.

The chain links TRBV28 to TRBJ2-7; D gene ambiguous. The germline V gene encodes CDR1 MDHEN and CDR2 SYDVKM. This CDR3 comprises 13 residues. V lost 5 bases, J lost 3 bases, and 11 bases lay in between. In DNA form, the CDR3 reads TGTGCCAGCAGTCCGTCCGGTCACTACGAGCAGTACTTC. This sequence encodes CASSPSGHYEQYF.

The chain couples TRBV4-3 to TRBJ2-7; 9 bases are a match to TRBD1. The germline CDR1 and CDR2 sequences are LGHNA and YSLEER. With 4 bases clipped from V and 5 bases from J, the junction kept 9 bases outside the gene matches. The CDR3 is 15 amino acids. CDR3 in amino acids: CASSRETGTGHEQYF. The CDR3 bases are TGCGCCAGCAGCCGAGAGACCGGGACAGGGCACGAGCAGTACTTC.

The chain couples TRBV11-2 to TRBJ1-1; TRBD1 is a possible D gene (6 bases). Trimming shortened V by 0 bases and J by 4 bases, and 12 bases separated the two germline ends. The germline V gene has CDR1 SGHAT and CDR2 FQNNGV. The CDR3 consists of 15 residues. The CDR3 loop reads CASSLDLGGATEAFF. The DNA of the CDR3 is TGTGCCAGCAGCTTAGATCTGGGGGGGGCCACTGAAGCTTTCTTT.

This clone was observed once. This chain joins TRBV7-2 and TRBJ1-4; D is unresolved. Germline lookup yields CDR1 SGHTA and CDR2 FQGNSA. V lost 4 bases and J lost 8, with 14 bases in between. The CDR3 extends over 14 amino acids. For the CDR3, the DNA is TGTGCCAGCAGCTCCCGGGTCGATCGGGAAAAACTGTTTTTT. Translated, it gives CASSSRVDREKLFF.

The chain carries TRBV11-2 and TRBJ2-7, with D possibly TRBD2 on 5 matching bases. V gave up 5 bases and J gave up 1 base, with 12 bases separating them. Per germline, CDR1 SGHAT and CDR2 FQNNGV. The CDR3 is 14 amino acids. The chain's CDR3 is CASSPTEGSYEQYF. The CDR3 coding sequence is TGTGCCAGCAGCCCCACCGAGGGATCCTACGAGCAGTACTTC. The complete variable domain, with remaining parts taken from reference TRBV11-2 and TRBJ2-7, reads EAGVAQSPRYKIIEKRQSVAFWCNPISGHATLYWYQQILGQGPKLLIQFQNNGVVDDSQLPKDRFSAERLKGVDSTLKIQPAKLEDSAVYLCASSPTEGSYEQYFGPGTRLTVT.

The sample holds a few counts of this clone. The rearrangement links TRBV24-1 to TRBJ2-5; TRBD2 matches at 12 bases. This CDR3 contains 19 residues. Unmatched junction bases numbered 11, after V lost 3 bases and J lost 1 base. CDR1 and CDR2 (germline): KGHDR, SFDVKD. The CDR3 DNA is TGTGCCACCAGTGATCCCACGCACCGACTAGCGGGGGCCCAAGAGACCCAGTACTTC. It specifies CATSDPTHRLAGAQETQYF.

V is TRBV4-3 and J is TRBJ1-5; D is possibly TRBD1 (5 bases). Germline CDR1 and CDR2: LGHNA and YSLEER. The length of the CDR3 is 15 residues. V lost 0 bases, J lost 5 bases, and 11 bases lay in between. CDR3 amino acids: CASSQDLRGDQPQHF. For the CDR3, the DNA is TGCGCCAGCAGCCAAGATTTGCGGGGGGATCAGCCCCAGCATTTT.

The chain combines TRBV4-2 with TRBJ1-2; TRBD1 might be the D (6 bases). V shed 0 bases and J shed 3 bases, with 11 bases lying between them. This CDR3 is 15 amino acids long. Germline CDR1 and CDR2: LGHNA and YNFKEQ. CDR3 bases: TGTGCCAGCAGCCAAGAATATTCAGGGGACTATGGCTACACCTTC. It yields the protein CASSQEYSGDYGYTF.

This chain connects TRBV7-6 to TRBJ1-1; D gene unclear. In germline, CDR1 is SGHVS, CDR2 FNYEAQ. The V end lost 5 bases, the J end lost 4 bases, and 17 bases lay between the germline ends. The CDR3 is made up of 15 amino acids. CDR3 protein: CASSARLTRGTEAFF. The CDR3 DNA reads as TGTGCCAGCAGCGCCCGACTGACTCGTGGCACTGAAGCTTTCTTT. Full variable domain (remainder filled in from reference TRBV7-6 and TRBJ1-1): GAGVSQSPRYKVTKRGQDVALRCDPISGHVSLYWYRQALGQGPEFLTYFNYEAQQDKSGLPNDRFSAERPEGSISTLTIQRTEQRDSAMYRCASSARLTRGTEAFFGQGTRLTVV.

This clone was observed once. V gene TRBV4-3 combines with J gene TRBJ2-7; 9 nucleotides align to TRBD1. The J segment lost 2 bases and the V segment lost 4 bases, leaving 9 bases of the junction unmatched. There are 16 residues in the CDR3. The germline V gene encodes CDR1 LGHNA and CDR2 YSLEER. The CDR3, as DNA: TGCGCCAGCAGCCGATTAGGTAGGACAGGGGCCTACGAGCAGTACTTC. It specifies CASSRLGRTGAYEQYF.

The CDR3 coding sequence is TGTGCCAGCAGCTTAGTGAAAGGGGGCTTAGGAGAAAAACTGTTTTTT. This encodes CASSLVKGGLGEKLFF. This rearrangement joins TRBV7-2 to TRBJ1-4; 7 bases match TRBD1. The germline V gene has CDR1 SGHTA and CDR2 FQGNSA. J was trimmed by 8 bases and V by 1 base; bases with no gene match: 10. This CDR3 has 16 amino acids.

In this sample, this clone turned up once. The chain combines TRBV3-1 (or the pseudogene TRBV3-2) with TRBJ1-5; no reliable D call. V shed 0 bases and J shed 7 bases, with 7 bases lying between them. CDR1 LGHDT and CDR2 YNNKEL come from the germline V gene (reference sequence). This CDR3 is 13 amino acids long. CDR3 DNA sequence: TGTGCCAGCAGCCAAGAGCGAAGCCAGCCCCAGCATTTT. Encoded protein: CASSQERSQPQHF.

This sequence joins TRBV6-2 or TRBV6-3 and TRBJ2-2; D is possibly TRBD2 (6 bases). The CDR3 totals 15 residues. The V gene's germline CDR1 is MNHEY and CDR2 SVGEGT. V was pared by 5 bases and J by 2 bases, with 12 bases between. The DNA for the CDR3 is TGTGCCAGCAGTGTTTTCGGGAGTAACACCGGGGAGCTGTTTTTT. It yields the protein CASSVFGSNTGELFF.

This chain links TRBV7-7 with TRBJ2-7; D may be TRBD1 (6 bases). Between the trimmed V and J ends, which lost 0 bases and 4 bases, there was a span of 10 bases. From germline, CDR1 is SSHAT and CDR2 FNYEAQ (reference sequence). The CDR3 consists of 14 residues. The CDR3 protein is CASSLAIQGYEQYF. In nucleotides, the CDR3 is TGTGCCAGCAGCTTAGCGATCCAGGGGTACGAGCAGTACTTC.

The chain recombines TRBV5-1 with TRBJ1-1; 10 nucleotides line up with TRBD1. The CDR3 spans 16 residues. CDR1 and CDR2 from the germline V gene are SGHRS and YFSETQ. V trimming: 6 bases; J trimming: 5 bases; junction bases outside the gene matches: 13. DNA for the CDR3: TGCGCCAGCACTATGGACAGGGGGAACGGGGTAACTGAAGCTTTCTTT. It specifies CASTMDRGNGVTEAFF. Complete variable domain (other parts from reference TRBV5-1 and TRBJ1-1): KAGVTQTPRYLIKTRGQQVTLSCSPISGHRSVSWYQQTPGQGLQFLFEYFSETQRNKGNFPGRFSGRQFSNSRSEMNVSTLELGDSALYLCASTMDRGNGVTEAFFGQGTRLTVV.